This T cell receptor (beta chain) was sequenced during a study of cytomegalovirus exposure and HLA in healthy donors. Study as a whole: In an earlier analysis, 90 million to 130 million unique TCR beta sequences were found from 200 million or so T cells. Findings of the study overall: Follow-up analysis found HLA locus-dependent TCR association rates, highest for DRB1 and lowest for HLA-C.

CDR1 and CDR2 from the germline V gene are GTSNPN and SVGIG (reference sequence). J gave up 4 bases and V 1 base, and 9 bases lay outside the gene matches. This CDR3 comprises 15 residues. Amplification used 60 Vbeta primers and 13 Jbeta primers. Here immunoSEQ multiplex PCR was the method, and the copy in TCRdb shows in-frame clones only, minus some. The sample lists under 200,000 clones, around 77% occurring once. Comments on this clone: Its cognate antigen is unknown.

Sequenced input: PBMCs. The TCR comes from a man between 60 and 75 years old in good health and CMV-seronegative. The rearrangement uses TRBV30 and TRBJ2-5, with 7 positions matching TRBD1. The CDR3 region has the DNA TGTGCCTGGAGTGCTGGGACAGTTAGGGGAGAGACCCAGTACTTC. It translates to CAWSAGTVRGETQYF. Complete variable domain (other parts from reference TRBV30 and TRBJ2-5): SQTIHQWPATLVQPVGSPLSLECTVEGTSNPNLYWYRQAAGRGLQLLFYSVGIGQISSEVPQNLSASRPQDRQFILSSKKLLLSDSGFYLCAWSAGTVRGETQYFGPGTRLLVL.